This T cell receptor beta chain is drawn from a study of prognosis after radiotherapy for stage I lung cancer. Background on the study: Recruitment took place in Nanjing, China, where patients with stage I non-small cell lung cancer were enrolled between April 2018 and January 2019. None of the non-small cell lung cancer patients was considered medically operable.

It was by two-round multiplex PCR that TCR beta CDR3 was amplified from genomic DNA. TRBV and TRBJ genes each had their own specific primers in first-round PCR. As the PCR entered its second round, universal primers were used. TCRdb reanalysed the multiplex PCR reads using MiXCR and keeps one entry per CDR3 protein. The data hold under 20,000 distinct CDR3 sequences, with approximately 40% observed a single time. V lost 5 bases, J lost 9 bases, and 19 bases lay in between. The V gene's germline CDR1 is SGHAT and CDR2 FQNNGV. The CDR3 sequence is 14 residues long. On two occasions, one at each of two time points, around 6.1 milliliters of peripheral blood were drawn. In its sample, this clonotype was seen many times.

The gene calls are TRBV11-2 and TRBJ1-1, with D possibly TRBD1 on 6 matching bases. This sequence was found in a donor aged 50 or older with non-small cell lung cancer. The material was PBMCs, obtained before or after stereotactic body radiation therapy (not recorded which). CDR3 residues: CASSPDSRREKAFF. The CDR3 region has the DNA TGTGCCAGCAGCCCGGACAGCCGGAGAGAGAAAGCTTTCTTT.